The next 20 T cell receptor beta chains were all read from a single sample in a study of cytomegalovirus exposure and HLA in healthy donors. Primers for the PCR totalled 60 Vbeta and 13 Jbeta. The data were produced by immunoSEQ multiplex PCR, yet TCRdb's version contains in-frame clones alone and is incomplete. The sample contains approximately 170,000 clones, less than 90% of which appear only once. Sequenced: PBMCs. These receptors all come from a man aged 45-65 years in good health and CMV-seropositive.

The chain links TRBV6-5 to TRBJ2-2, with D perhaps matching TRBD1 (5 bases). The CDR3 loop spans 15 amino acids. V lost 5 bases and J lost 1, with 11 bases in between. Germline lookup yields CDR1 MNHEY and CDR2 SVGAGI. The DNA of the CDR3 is TGTGCCAGCAGTCCAGGTACAGGGAACACCGGGGAGCTGTTTTTT. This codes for CASSPGTGNTGELFF.

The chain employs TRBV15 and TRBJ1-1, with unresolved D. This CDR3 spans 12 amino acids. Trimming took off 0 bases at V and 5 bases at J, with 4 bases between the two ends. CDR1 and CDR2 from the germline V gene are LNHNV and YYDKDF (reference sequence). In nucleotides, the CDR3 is TGTGCCACCAGCAGAGATCAGACTGAAGCTTTCTTT. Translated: CATSRDQTEAFF.

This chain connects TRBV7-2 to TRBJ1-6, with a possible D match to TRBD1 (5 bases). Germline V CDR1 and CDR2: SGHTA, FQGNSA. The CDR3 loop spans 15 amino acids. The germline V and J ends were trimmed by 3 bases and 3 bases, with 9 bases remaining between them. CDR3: CASSLTDFYNSPLHF. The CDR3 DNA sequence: TGTGCCAGCAGCTTGACAGATTTCTATAATTCACCCCTCCACTTT.

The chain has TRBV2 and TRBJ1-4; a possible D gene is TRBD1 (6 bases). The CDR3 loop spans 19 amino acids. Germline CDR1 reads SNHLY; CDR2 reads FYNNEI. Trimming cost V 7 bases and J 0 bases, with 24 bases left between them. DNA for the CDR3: TGTGCCAGCAAACCCGGCCGGGGGGCTACACTTCCAACTAATGAAAAACTGTTTTTT. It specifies CASKPGRGATLPTNEKLFF.

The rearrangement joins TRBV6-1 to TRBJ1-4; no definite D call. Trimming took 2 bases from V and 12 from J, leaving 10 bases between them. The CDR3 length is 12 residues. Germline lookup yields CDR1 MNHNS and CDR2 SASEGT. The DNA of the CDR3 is TGTGCCAGCAGTGAAATTCGGGTTCAACTGTTTTTT. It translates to CASSEIRVQLFF.

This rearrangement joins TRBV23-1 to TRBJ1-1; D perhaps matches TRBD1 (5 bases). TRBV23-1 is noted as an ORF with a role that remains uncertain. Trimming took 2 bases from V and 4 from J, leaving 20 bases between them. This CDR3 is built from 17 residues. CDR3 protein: CASSQVGGEEVGTEAFF. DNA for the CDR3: TGCGCCAGCAGTCAAGTGGGAGGGGAGGAAGTCGGCACTGAAGCTTTCTTT.

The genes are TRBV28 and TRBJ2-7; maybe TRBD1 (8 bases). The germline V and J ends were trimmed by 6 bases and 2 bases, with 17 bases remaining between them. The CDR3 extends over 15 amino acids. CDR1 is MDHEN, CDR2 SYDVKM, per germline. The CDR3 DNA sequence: TGTGCCAGCAGAACAGGGGGGGTAGAAACCTACGAGCAGTACTTC. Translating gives CASRTGGVETYEQYF.

This chain's CDR3 is CARAQNTEAFF. CDR3 nucleotides: TGTGCCAGAGCCCAGAACACTGAAGCTTTCTTT. The chain combines TRBV19 with TRBJ1-1; D is ambiguous. The germline V and J ends were trimmed by 9 bases and 1 base, with 6 bases remaining between them. Germline CDR1 and CDR2: LNHDA and SQIVND (reference sequence). CDR3 size: 11 residues.

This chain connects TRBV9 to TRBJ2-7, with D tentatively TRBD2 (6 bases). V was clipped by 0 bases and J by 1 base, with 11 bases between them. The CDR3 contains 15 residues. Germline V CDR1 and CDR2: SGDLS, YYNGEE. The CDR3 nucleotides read TGTGCCAGCAGCGTAGGGTCTAGCGCTTCCTACGAGCAGTACTTC. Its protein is CASSVGSSASYEQYF.

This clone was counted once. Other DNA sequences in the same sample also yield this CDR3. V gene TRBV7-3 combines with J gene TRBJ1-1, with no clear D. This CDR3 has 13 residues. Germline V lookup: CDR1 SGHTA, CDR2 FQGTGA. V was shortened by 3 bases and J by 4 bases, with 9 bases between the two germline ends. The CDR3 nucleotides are TGTGCCAGCAGCTTCGGTAGATCCACTGAAGCTTTCTTT. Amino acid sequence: CASSFGRSTEAFF.

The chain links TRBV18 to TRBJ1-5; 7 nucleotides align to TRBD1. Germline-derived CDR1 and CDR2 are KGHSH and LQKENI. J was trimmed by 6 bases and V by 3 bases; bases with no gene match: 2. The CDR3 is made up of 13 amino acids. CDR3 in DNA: TGTGCCAGCTCACCGACAGGGACTCAGCCCCAGCATTTT. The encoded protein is CASSPTGTQPQHF.

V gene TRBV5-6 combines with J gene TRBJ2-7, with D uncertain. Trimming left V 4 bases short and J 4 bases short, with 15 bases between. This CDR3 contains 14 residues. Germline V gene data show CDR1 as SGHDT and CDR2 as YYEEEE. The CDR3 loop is CASSPPGLPYEQYF. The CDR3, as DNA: TGTGCCAGCAGCCCGCCGGGTCTTCCTTACGAGCAGTACTTC.

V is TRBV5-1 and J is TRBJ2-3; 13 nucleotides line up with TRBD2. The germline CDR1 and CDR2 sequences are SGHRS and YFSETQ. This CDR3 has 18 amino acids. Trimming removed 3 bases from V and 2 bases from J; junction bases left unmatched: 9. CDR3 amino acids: CASSSGLAGALDTDTQYF. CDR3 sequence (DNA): TGCGCCAGCAGCTCAGGACTAGCGGGAGCTCTGGACACAGATACGCAGTATTTT.

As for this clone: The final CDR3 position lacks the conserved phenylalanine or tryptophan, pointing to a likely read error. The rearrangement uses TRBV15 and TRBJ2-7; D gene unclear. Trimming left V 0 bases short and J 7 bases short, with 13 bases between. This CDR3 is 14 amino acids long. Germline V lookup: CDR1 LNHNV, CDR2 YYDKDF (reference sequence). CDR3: CATSRDGAAEEQYL. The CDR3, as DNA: TGTGCCACCAGCAGAGATGGCGCCGCGGAGGAGCAGTACCTC.

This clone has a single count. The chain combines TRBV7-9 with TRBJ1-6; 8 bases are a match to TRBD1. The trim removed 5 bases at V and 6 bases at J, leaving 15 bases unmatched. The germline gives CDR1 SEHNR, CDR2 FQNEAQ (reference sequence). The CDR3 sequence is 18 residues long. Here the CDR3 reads CASSTEKIGQGGNSPLHF. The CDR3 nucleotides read TGTGCCAGCAGCACCGAAAAGATAGGACAGGGAGGTAATTCACCCCTCCACTTT.

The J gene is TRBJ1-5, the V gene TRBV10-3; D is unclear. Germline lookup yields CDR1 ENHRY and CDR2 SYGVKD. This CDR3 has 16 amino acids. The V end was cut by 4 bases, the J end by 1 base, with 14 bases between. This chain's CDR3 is CAISVSRTGSNQPQHF. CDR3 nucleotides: TGTGCCATCAGTGTAAGCCGAACCGGGAGCAATCAGCCCCAGCATTTT.

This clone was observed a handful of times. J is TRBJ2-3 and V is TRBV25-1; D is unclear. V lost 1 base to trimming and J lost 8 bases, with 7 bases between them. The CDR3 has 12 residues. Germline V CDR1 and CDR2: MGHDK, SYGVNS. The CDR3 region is CASSESLSTQYF. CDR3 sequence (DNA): TGTGCCAGCAGTGAATCCCTATCTACGCAGTATTTT.

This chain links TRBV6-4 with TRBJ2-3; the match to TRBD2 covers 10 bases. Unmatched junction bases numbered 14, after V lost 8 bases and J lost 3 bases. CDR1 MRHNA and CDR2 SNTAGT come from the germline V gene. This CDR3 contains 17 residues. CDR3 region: CASFWGPSGSPTDTQYF. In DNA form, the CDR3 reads TGTGCCAGCTTCTGGGGGCCTAGCGGGAGTCCAACAGATACGCAGTATTTT.

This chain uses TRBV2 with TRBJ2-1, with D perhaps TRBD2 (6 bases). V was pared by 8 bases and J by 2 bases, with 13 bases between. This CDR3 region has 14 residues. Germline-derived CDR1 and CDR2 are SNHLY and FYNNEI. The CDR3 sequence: CASREYSTYNEQFF. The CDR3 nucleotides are TGTGCCAGCCGGGAGTATTCGACCTACAATGAGCAGTTCTTC.

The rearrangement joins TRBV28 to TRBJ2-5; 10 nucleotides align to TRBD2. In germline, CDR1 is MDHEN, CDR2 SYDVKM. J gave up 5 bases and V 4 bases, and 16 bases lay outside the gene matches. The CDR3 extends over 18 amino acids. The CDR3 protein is CASSSVRGTSVLQETQYF. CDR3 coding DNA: TGTGCCAGCAGTTCGGTGAGGGGGACTAGCGTATTACAGGAGACCCAGTACTTC.